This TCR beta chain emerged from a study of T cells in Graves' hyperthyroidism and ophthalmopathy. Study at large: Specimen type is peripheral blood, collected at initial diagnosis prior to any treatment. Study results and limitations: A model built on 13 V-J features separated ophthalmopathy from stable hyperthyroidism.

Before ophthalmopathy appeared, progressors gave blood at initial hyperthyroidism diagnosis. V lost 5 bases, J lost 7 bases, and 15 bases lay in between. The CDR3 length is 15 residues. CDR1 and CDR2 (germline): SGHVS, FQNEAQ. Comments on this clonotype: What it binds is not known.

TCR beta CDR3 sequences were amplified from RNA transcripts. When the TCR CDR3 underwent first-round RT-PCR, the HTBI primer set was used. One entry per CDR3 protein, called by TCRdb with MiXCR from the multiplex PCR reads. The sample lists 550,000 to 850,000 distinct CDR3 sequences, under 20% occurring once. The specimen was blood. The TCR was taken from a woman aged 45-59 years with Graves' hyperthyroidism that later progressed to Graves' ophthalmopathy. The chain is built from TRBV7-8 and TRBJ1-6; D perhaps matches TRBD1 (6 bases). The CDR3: CASSTRQEPNSPLHF. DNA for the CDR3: TGTGCCAGCAGCACACGACAGGAGCCGAATTCACCCCTCCACTTT.